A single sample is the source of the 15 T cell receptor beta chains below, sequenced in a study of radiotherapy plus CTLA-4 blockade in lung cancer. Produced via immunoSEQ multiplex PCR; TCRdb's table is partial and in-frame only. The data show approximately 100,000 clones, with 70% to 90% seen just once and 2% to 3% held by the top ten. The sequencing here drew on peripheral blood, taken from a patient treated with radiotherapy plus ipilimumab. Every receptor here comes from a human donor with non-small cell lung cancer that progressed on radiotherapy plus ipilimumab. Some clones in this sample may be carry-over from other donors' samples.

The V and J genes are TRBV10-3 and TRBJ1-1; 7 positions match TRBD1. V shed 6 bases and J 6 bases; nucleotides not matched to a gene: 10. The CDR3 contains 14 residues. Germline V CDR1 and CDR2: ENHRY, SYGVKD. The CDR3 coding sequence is TGTGCCATCAGATCAGGACAGGTGGGGTCTGAAGCTTTCTTT. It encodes CAIRSGQVGSEAFF.

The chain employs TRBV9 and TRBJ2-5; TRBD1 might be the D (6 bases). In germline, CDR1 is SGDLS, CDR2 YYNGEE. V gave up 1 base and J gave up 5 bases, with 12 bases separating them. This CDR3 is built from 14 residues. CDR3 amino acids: CASSVTGSRETQYF. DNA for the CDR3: TGTGCCAGCAGCGTAACAGGGAGTAGGGAGACCCAGTACTTC.

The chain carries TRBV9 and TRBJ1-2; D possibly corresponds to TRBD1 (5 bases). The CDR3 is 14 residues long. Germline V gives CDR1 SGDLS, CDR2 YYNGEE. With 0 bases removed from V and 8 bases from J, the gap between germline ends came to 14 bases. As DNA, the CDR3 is TGTGCCAGCAGCGTAGACCTTAGGGGCGCGGGCTACACCTTC. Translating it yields CASSVDLRGAGYTF.

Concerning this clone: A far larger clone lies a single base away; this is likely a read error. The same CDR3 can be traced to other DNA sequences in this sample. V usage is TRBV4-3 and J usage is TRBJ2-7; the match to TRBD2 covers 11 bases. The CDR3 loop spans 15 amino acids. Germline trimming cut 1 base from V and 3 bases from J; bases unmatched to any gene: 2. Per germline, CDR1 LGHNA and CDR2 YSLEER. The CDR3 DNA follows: TGCGCCAGCAGCCAAGGACTAGCGGGGAACTACGAGCAGTACTTC. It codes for CASSQGLAGNYEQYF.

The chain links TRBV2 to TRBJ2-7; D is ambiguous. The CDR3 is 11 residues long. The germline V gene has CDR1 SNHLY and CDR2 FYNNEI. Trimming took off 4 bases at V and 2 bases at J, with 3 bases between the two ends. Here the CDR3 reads CASSVAYEQYF. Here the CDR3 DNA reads TGTGCCAGCAGTGTTGCCTACGAGCAGTACTTC.

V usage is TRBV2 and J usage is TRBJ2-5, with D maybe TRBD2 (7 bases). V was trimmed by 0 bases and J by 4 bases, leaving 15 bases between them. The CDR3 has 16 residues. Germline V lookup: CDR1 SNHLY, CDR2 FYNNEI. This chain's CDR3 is CASSEALGRGPETQYF. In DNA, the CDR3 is TGTGCCAGCAGTGAAGCGCTCGGGCGGGGGCCAGAGACCCAGTACTTC. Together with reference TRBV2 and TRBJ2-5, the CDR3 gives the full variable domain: EPEVTQTPSHQVTQMGQEVILRCVPISNHLYFYWYRQILGQKVEFLVSFYNNEISEKSEIFDDQFSVERPDGSNFTLKIRSTKLEDSAMYFCASSEALGRGPETQYFGPGTRLLVL.

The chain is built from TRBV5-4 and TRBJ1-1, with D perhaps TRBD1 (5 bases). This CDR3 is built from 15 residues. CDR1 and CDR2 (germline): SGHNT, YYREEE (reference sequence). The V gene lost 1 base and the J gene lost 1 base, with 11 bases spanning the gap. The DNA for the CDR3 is TGTGCCAGCAGCTTGTTAGGGGTTGGGAACACTGAAGCTTTCTTT. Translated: CASSLLGVGNTEAFF.

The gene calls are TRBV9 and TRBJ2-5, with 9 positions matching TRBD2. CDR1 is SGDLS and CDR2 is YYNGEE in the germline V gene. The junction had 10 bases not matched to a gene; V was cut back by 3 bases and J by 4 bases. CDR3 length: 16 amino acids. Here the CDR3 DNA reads TGTGCCAGCAGCGAGGGCGGGGGGGCCCAAGGAGAGACCCAGTACTTC. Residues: CASSEGGGAQGETQYF.

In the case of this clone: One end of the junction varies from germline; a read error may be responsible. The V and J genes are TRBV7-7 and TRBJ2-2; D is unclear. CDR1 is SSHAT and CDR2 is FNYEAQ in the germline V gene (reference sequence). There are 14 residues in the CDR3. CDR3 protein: CASSRVRNTGELFF. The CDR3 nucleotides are TGTGCTAGCAGCCGAGTCAGGAACACCGGGGAGCTGTTTTTT. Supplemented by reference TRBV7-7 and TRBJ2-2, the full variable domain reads GAGVSQSPRYKVTKRGQDVTLRCDPISSHATLYWYQQALGQGPEFLTYFNYEAQPDKSGLPSDRFSAERPEGSISTLTIQRTEQRDSAMYRCASSRVRNTGELFFGEGSRLTVL.

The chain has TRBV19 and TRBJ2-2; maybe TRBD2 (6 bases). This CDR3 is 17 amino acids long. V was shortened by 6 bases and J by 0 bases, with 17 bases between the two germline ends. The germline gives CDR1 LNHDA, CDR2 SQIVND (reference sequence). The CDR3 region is CASSSPTRWANTGELFF. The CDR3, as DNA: TGTGCCAGTAGCTCACCGACTAGGTGGGCGAACACCGGGGAGCTGTTTTTT.

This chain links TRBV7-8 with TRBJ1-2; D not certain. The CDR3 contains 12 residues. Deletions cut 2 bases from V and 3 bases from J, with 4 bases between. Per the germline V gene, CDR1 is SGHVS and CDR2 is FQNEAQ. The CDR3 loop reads CASSLSDYGYTF. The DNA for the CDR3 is TGTGCCAGCAGCTTAAGCGACTATGGCTACACCTTC.

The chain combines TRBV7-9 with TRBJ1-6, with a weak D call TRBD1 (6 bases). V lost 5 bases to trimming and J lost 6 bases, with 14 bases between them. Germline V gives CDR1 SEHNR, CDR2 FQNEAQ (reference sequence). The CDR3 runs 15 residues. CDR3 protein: CASSGDGGRNSPLHF. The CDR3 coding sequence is TGTGCCAGCAGCGGGGATGGGGGGCGTAATTCACCCCTCCACTTT.

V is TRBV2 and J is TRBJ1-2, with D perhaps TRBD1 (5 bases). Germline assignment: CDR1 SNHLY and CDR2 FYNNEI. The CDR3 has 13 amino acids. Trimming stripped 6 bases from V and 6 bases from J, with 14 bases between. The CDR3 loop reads CASSVAGYDGYTF. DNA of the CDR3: TGTGCCAGCAGCGTCGCAGGGTACGATGGCTACACCTTC.

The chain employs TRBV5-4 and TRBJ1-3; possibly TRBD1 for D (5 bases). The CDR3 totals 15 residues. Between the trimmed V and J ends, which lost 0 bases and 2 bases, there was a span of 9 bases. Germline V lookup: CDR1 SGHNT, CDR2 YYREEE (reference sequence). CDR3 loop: CASSLDWGTGNTIYF. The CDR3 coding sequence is TGTGCCAGCAGCTTGGATTGGGGGACTGGAAACACCATATATTTT.

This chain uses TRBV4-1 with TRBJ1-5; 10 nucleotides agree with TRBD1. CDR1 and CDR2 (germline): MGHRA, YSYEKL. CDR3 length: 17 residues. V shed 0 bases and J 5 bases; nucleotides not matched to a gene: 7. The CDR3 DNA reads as TGCGCCAGCAGCCAAGACTCCAGGACAGGGGGGTATCAGCCCCAGCATTTT. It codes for CASSQDSRTGGYQPQHF.